These 25 T cell receptor beta chains originate from one sample sequenced in a study of vaccination effects on CD4 cells after COVID-19. The culture ran for approximately 10 days, and then CD4+ T cells were isolated. Participants got two doses of BNT162b2 or mRNA-1273 vaccine. The assay was immunoSEQ multiplex PCR, and TCRdb's table has in-frame clones only and misses some. Of some 70,000 clones in the sample, roughly four fifths were seen once. Their specific antigens are unknown. The source material was CD4+ T cells from PBMCs cultured without peptide, sampled after COVID-19 vaccination. The receptor source for this set is a human donor who received a COVID-19 vaccine.

The chain combines TRBV5-1 with TRBJ2-2; 12 bases agree with TRBD2. Trimming took 4 bases from V and 0 from J; bases not matched to a gene: 4. The CDR3 extends over 17 amino acids. CDR1 is SGHRS, CDR2 YFSETQ, per germline. In DNA form, the CDR3 reads TGCGCCAGCAGCACGGGACTAGCGGGTCCGAACACCGGGGAGCTGTTTTTT. This gives the protein CASSTGLAGPNTGELFF.

The J gene is TRBJ2-1, the V gene TRBV5-4; D is perhaps TRBD1 or TRBD2 (5 bases each). This CDR3 has 14 residues. Germline V gene sequence: CDR1 SGHNT, CDR2 YYREEE (reference sequence). V shed 4 bases and J shed 8 bases, with 16 bases lying between them. Written as DNA, the CDR3 is TGTGCCAGCAGCCCCGGGACGGCCCCCCATGAGCAGTTCTTC. Amino acids: CASSPGTAPHEQFF.

The chain employs TRBV12-3 or TRBV12-4 and TRBJ1-1, with 8 bases identical to TRBD1. Losses at the gene ends were 7 bases for V and 7 bases for J; bases not matched to a gene: 8. This CDR3 is built from 13 residues. CDR3 nucleotide sequence: TGTGCCAGCACAATAGGACAGGGTCTTGAAGCTTTCTTT. Residues: CASTIGQGLEAFF.

The rearrangement links TRBV28 to TRBJ1-5; no clear D gene. Germline V gene lookup returns CDR1 MDHEN and CDR2 SYDVKM. This CDR3 region has 17 residues. V shed 5 bases and J shed 2 bases, with 19 bases lying between them. CDR3 bases: TGTGCCAGCAGTCCGCCCCATTACAAGGGCGGCAATCAGCCCCAGCATTTT. Translated: CASSPPHYKGGNQPQHF.

The table lists this clone with a few counts. This chain uses TRBV5-5 with TRBJ2-5; 15 bases agree with TRBD2. The CDR3 runs 16 residues. The germline V gene has CDR1 SGHKS and CDR2 YYEKEE (reference sequence). V shed 4 bases and J 2 bases; nucleotides not matched to a gene: 3. CDR3 bases: TGTGCCAGCAGCCTCGGGACTAGCGGGGGGCAAGAGACCCAGTACTTC. It is translated as CASSLGTSGGQETQYF.

The sample holds one count of this clone. The chain joins TRBV7-2 to TRBJ2-5, with D perhaps assigned TRBD1 or TRBD2 (5 bases each). This CDR3 spans 15 amino acids. V was clipped by 2 bases and J by 2 bases, with 12 bases between them. CDR1 is SGHTA and CDR2 is FQGNSA in the germline V gene. CDR3 in amino acids: CASSLQRGRQETQYF. The CDR3, as DNA: TGTGCCAGCAGCTTACAACGGGGCCGACAAGAGACCCAGTACTTC.

DNA of the CDR3: TGTGCCAGCAGCCAGAGGTCGGGTGGCACTGAAGCTTTCTTT. Translated, it gives CASSQRSGGTEAFF. The chain combines TRBV3-1 (or the pseudogene TRBV3-2) with TRBJ1-1; no clear D. From germline, CDR1 is LGHDT and CDR2 YNNKEL (reference sequence). V lost 3 bases to trimming and J lost 4 bases, with 12 bases between them. The CDR3 runs 14 residues.

The V gene is TRBV18, the J gene TRBJ2-7; 7 nucleotides line up with TRBD1. The CDR3 length is 12 residues. Per the germline V gene, CDR1 is KGHSH and CDR2 is LQKENI. V gave up 4 bases and J gave up 8 bases; unmatched junction bases: 5. CDR3 sequence: CASSHRGDQQYV. In DNA form, the CDR3 reads TGTGCCAGCTCACACAGGGGCGATCAGCAGTACGTC.

The CDR3 reads CASSLGQGARGQFF. In DNA, the CDR3 is TGTGCCAGCAGCTTGGGTCAGGGGGCGCGCGGGCAGTTCTTC. This chain connects TRBV5-5 to TRBJ2-1; 8 bases fit TRBD1. CDR3 size: 14 residues. The V gene end was trimmed by 0 bases and the J gene end by 12 bases; junction bases not matched to a gene: 8. CDR1 SGHKS and CDR2 YYEKEE come from the germline V gene (reference sequence).

V and J are TRBV24-1 and TRBJ2-5; 9 bases map to TRBD2. The germline CDR1 and CDR2 sequences are KGHDR and SFDVKD. The CDR3 covers 15 residues. J gave up 1 base and V 4 bases, and 3 bases lay outside the gene matches. Here the CDR3 reads CATSEASGAQETQYF. In nucleotides, the CDR3 is TGTGCCACCAGTGAGGCTAGCGGGGCCCAAGAGACCCAGTACTTC.

The V and J genes are TRBV6-5 and TRBJ1-5; 8 bases are a match to TRBD1. CDR3 length equals 12 residues. Germline CDR1 is MNHEY and CDR2 is SVGAGI. CDR3 residues: CASGQGDQPQHF. The CDR3 nucleotides read TGTGCAAGTGGACAGGGTGATCAGCCCCAGCATTTT.

This clone was seen more than once but under ten times. The rearrangement uses TRBV10-3 and TRBJ2-3; tentative D call: TRBD2 (5 bases). The CDR3 consists of 14 residues. V lost 2 bases to trimming and J lost 0 bases, with 6 bases between them. Germline V gene lookup returns CDR1 ENHRY and CDR2 SYGVKD. CDR3 sequence reads: CAISERGSTDTQYF. The DNA of the CDR3 is TGTGCCATCAGTGAGAGAGGGAGCACAGATACGCAGTATTTT.

In the case of this clone: This CDR3 fails to terminate in the conserved phenylalanine or tryptophan, so it likely reflects a read error. The DNA is omitted, as the CDR3 cannot be located on it reliably, and the CDR3 follows TCRdb's listing. J is TRBJ1-2 and V is TRBV28; TRBD1 is taken as the D call from the table, unchecked against the DNA. In germline, CDR1 is MDHEN, CDR2 SYDVKM. The CDR3 is 12 amino acids long, termini counted. The CDR3 sequence is CASSDVNRDRTL.

The chain carries TRBV6-2 or TRBV6-3 and TRBJ2-7; D perhaps matches TRBD2 (5 bases). This CDR3 region has 13 residues. V was pared by 4 bases and J by 2 bases, with 9 bases between. Germline V gene data show CDR1 as MNHEY and CDR2 as SVGEGT. CDR3 sequence: CASSSSGPYEQYV. DNA of the CDR3: TGTGCCAGCAGTTCCAGCGGCCCCTACGAGCAGTACGTC.

The CDR3 DNA follows: TGTGCCACCTATACCAGGGACAGGGGAGATACGCAGTATTTT. Protein sequence: CATYTRDRGDTQYF. The chain recombines TRBV27 with TRBJ2-3; 10 bases fit TRBD1. V was clipped by 10 bases and J by 5 bases; unmatched bases: 9. Germline V CDR1 and CDR2: MNHEY, SMNVEV (reference sequence). The CDR3 consists of 14 residues.

The rearrangement links TRBV5-1 to TRBJ1-1; perhaps TRBD1 as D (6 bases). CDR1 SGHRS and CDR2 YFSETQ come from the germline V gene. V dropped 1 base and J dropped 3 bases, with 10 bases sitting between them. The CDR3 length is 14 residues. CDR3 loop: CASSLTGRYTEAFF. CDR3 bases: TGCGCCAGCAGCTTGACAGGGCGGTACACTGAAGCTTTCTTT.

The chain couples TRBV3-1 (or the pseudogene TRBV3-2) to TRBJ2-5, with TRBD2 matching 7 bases. The CDR3 extends over 14 amino acids. CDR1 is LGHDT and CDR2 is YNNKEL in the germline V gene (reference sequence). V lost 3 bases and J lost 7; bases outside the gene matches: 8. CDR3 sequence (DNA): TGTGCCAGCAGCCAGTCGGAGGCGGGAGCGACCCAGTACTTC. Its protein is CASSQSEAGATQYF.

The table lists this clone with a count of one. The gene calls are TRBV6-2 or TRBV6-3 and TRBJ2-1; D ambiguous. The CDR3 has 15 residues. V was clipped by 6 bases and J by 0 bases, with 12 bases between them. Per germline, CDR1 MNHEY and CDR2 SVGEGT. The CDR3 loop is CASSTGQSSYNEQFF. DNA of the CDR3: TGTGCCAGCAGCACCGGTCAGAGCTCCTACAATGAGCAGTTCTTC.

The rearrangement links TRBV18 to TRBJ1-5, with D uncertain. The germline V gene encodes CDR1 KGHSH and CDR2 LQKENI. V was trimmed by 3 bases and J by 6 bases, leaving 9 bases between them. The CDR3 runs to 13 residues. CDR3 loop: CASSPSIAQPQHF. CDR3 DNA sequence: TGTGCCAGCTCACCTTCCATAGCTCAGCCCCAGCATTTT.

The chain couples TRBV19 to TRBJ1-5; D is ambiguous. This CDR3 region has 12 residues. Germline assignment: CDR1 LNHDA and CDR2 SQIVND (reference sequence). V was pared by 5 bases and J by 5 bases, with 7 bases between. The CDR3 DNA reads TGTGCCAGTAGTCCTATCTATCAGCCCCAGCATTTT. Amino acid sequence: CASSPIYQPQHF. The full variable domain, its missing parts supplied by reference TRBV19 and TRBJ1-5, is DGGITQSPKYLFRKEGQNVTLSCEQNLNHDAMYWYRQDPGQGLRLIYYSQIVNDFQKGDIAEGYSVSREKKESFPLTVTSAQKNPTAFYLCASSPIYQPQHFGDGTRLSIL.

The chain couples TRBV30 to TRBJ1-1, with D uncertain. Trimming shortened V by 0 bases and J by 1 base, and 6 bases separated the two germline ends. Per germline, CDR1 GTSNPN and CDR2 SVGIG (reference sequence). This CDR3 region has 13 residues. Here the CDR3 reads CAWSVLTNTEAFF. CDR3 coding DNA: TGTGCCTGGAGTGTATTGACGAACACTGAAGCTTTCTTT.

This chain links TRBV19 with TRBJ1-1; no definite D call. Per the germline V gene, CDR1 is LNHDA and CDR2 is SQIVND (reference sequence). V was trimmed by 7 bases and J by 1 base, leaving 4 bases between them. The CDR3 is 11 residues long. This CDR3 is CASTKNTEAFF. DNA for the CDR3: TGTGCCAGTACTAAGAACACTGAAGCTTTCTTT.

The chain is built from TRBV15 and TRBJ1-1, with 12 bases identical to TRBD1. The germline V gene has CDR1 LNHNV and CDR2 YYDKDF (reference sequence). The V and J ends lost 3 bases and 3 bases, in that order; junction bases with no gene match: 5. This CDR3 region has 16 residues. The CDR3 bases are TGTGCCACCAGCAGGGGACAGGGGGCCAGGGACACTGAAGCTTTCTTT. Protein: CATSRGQGARDTEAFF.

This CDR3 reads CASGTGNGNTIYF. The CDR3 coding sequence is TGTGCCAGCGGGACAGGGAACGGAAACACCATATATTTT. This chain connects TRBV19 to TRBJ1-3; TRBD1 aligns across 9 bases. The CDR3 extends over 13 amino acids. V lost 9 bases and J lost 4; bases outside the gene matches: 4. The germline V gene encodes CDR1 LNHDA and CDR2 SQIVND (reference sequence).

This clone was recorded a few times. The V call is TRBV12-3 or TRBV12-4, the J call TRBJ1-1; D is possibly TRBD1 (5 bases). V was clipped by 2 bases and J by 5 bases, with 6 bases between them. This CDR3 region has 12 residues. The CDR3 is CASSLRGTEAFF. DNA of the CDR3: TGTGCCAGCAGTTTAAGGGGAACTGAAGCTTTCTTT.